Listed here are 21 T cell receptor beta chains from one sample, sequenced in a study of cytomegalovirus exposure and HLA in healthy donors. Libraries were prepared by immunoSEQ multiplex PCR; TCRdb keeps only in-frame clonotypes and omits some of them. The data contain over 150,000 clones, roughly nine tenths of them seen just once; the ten biggest clones take up roughly 3%. The sequenced sample consisted of PBMCs. The receptors shown here come from a woman younger than 35 in good health and CMV-seropositive.

V is TRBV19 and J is TRBJ1-6, with 7 bases identical to TRBD1. CDR1 and CDR2 from the germline V gene are LNHDA and SQIVND (reference sequence). V trimming: 1 base; J trimming: 6 bases; junction bases outside the gene matches: 3. The CDR3 consists of 15 residues. CDR3 coding DNA: TGTGCCAGTAGTATAGCGGGGACAGTTAATTCACCCCTCCACTTT. It encodes CASSIAGTVNSPLHF.

This clone was found a few times. J is TRBJ1-6 and V is TRBV11-2; tentatively, D is TRBD1 (5 bases). Germline loops: CDR1 SGHAT, CDR2 FQNNGV. CDR3 size: 16 residues. Trimming pared 0 bases from V and 5 bases from J, leaving 11 bases between. The CDR3 bases are TGTGCCAGCAGCTTAGATCTCAGGGCGAATAATTCACCCCTCCACTTT. Translated, it gives CASSLDLRANNSPLHF.

The chain recombines TRBV15 with TRBJ2-6; no definite D call. The germline CDR1 and CDR2 sequences are LNHNV and YYDKDF (reference sequence). V was clipped by 1 base and J by 4 bases, with 11 bases between them. This CDR3 contains 16 residues. CDR3 DNA sequence: TGTGCCACCAGCAGAGTGACACGCCGGGGGGCCAACGTCCTGACTTTC. Translated, it gives CATSRVTRRGANVLTF.

CDR3 sequence (DNA): TGTGCCAGCAGTCCCGGGGGACAGATTCATGAAAAACTGTTTTTT. The encoded protein is CASSPGGQIHEKLFF. V usage is TRBV28 and J usage is TRBJ1-4; 7 bases line up with TRBD1. The V segment lost 5 bases and the J segment 6 bases; nucleotides outside the gene matches: 9. The CDR3 sequence is 15 residues long. The germline CDR1 and CDR2 sequences are MDHEN and SYDVKM.

The J gene is TRBJ2-3, the V gene TRBV11-2; 10 bases match TRBD2. The CDR3 runs to 16 residues. Germline V gives CDR1 SGHAT, CDR2 FQNNGV. Trimming removed 6 bases from V and 3 bases from J; junction bases left unmatched: 9. The CDR3 coding sequence is TGTGCCAGCAGGCGGAGCGGGAGGGCCCGGACAGATACGCAGTATTTT. It encodes CASRRSGRARTDTQYF.

V usage is TRBV18 and J usage is TRBJ1-3; 9 bases are shared with TRBD1. Germline V gene sequence: CDR1 KGHSH, CDR2 LQKENI. The CDR3 loop spans 16 amino acids. V gave up 3 bases and J gave up 4 bases; unmatched junction bases: 7. The CDR3 is CASSPLSGTGGNTIYF. The CDR3 nucleotides read TGTGCCAGCTCACCCTTATCCGGGACAGGGGGAAACACCATATATTTT. The whole variable domain, remainder taken from reference TRBV18 and TRBJ1-3, is NAGVMQNPRHLVRRRGQEARLRCSPMKGHSHVYWYRQLPEEGLKFMVYLQKENIIDESGMPKERFSAEFPKEGPSILRIQQVVRGDSAAYFCASSPLSGTGGNTIYFGEGSWLTVV.

The rearrangement uses TRBV29-1 and TRBJ2-1; TRBD2 aligns across 9 bases. Germline V gives CDR1 SQVTM, CDR2 ANQGSEA. Unmatched junction bases numbered 9, after V lost 8 bases and J lost 10 bases. CDR3 length: 12 amino acids. The chain's CDR3 is CSLIAGAGEQFF. The CDR3 coding sequence is TGCAGCCTAATAGCGGGAGCTGGGGAGCAGTTCTTC.

This chain links TRBV5-6 with TRBJ2-5, with D perhaps matching TRBD2 (6 bases). This CDR3 is 16 amino acids long. The germline V and J ends were trimmed by 0 bases and 0 bases, with 12 bases remaining between them. Germline assignment: CDR1 SGHDT and CDR2 YYEEEE. The CDR3 bases are TGTGCCAGCAGCTTGGCACCGGGGGACTACCAAGAGACCCAGTACTTC. The encoded protein is CASSLAPGDYQETQYF.

The chain joins TRBV9 to TRBJ1-1; 9 bases line up with TRBD1. CDR3 length equals 14 residues. Germline V gives CDR1 SGDLS, CDR2 YYNGEE. The J segment lost 5 bases and the V segment lost 4 bases, leaving 6 bases of the junction unmatched. CDR3 residues: CASSMGTGWTEAFF. The CDR3 DNA sequence: TGTGCCAGCAGCATGGGGACAGGGTGGACTGAAGCTTTCTTT.

The V gene is TRBV10-3, the J gene TRBJ2-7; TRBD2 matches at 13 bases. Trimming took 3 bases from V and 5 from J; bases not matched to a gene: 4. The CDR3 is 15 residues long. The germline CDR1 and CDR2 sequences are ENHRY and SYGVKD. The CDR3 sequence: CAISDHGLAGDEQYF. CDR3 nucleotide sequence: TGTGCCATCAGTGACCACGGACTAGCGGGGGACGAGCAGTACTTC.

About this clone itself: This CDR3 is also generated by other DNA sequences in the sample. The chain has TRBV7-2 and TRBJ1-1; D uncertain. This CDR3 contains 15 residues. V lost 1 base and J lost 2, with 11 bases in between. Germline V gene data show CDR1 as SGHTA and CDR2 as FQGNSA. CDR3 coding DNA: TGTGCCAGCAGCTTAGACAACAGACCAAACACTGAAGCTTTCTTT. It encodes CASSLDNRPNTEAFF.

The chain recombines TRBV5-4 with TRBJ1-2; 8 nucleotides align to TRBD1. V dropped 0 bases and J dropped 0; count of bases not matched to a gene: 7. The CDR3 covers 17 residues. Germline V CDR1 and CDR2: SGHNT, YYREEE (reference sequence). The CDR3 protein is CASSLGGGQGANYGYTF. CDR3 coding DNA: TGTGCCAGCAGCTTGGGGGGTGGACAGGGAGCTAACTATGGCTACACCTTC.

Notes on this clone: Other DNA sequences in this specimen translate into the identical CDR3. The genes are TRBV9 and TRBJ2-7, with 10 bases that match TRBD1. This CDR3 is built from 14 residues. The germline CDR1 and CDR2 sequences are SGDLS and YYNGEE. The trim removed 2 bases at V and 2 bases at J, leaving 1 base unmatched. CDR3 residues: CASSVGQGAYEQYF. CDR3 bases: TGTGCCAGCAGCGTCGGACAGGGGGCCTACGAGCAGTACTTC.

This chain joins TRBV7-9 and TRBJ2-2; the D is unclear. The germline V and J ends were trimmed by 7 bases and 7 bases, with 10 bases remaining between them. Germline CDR1 and CDR2: SEHNR and FQNEAQ (reference sequence). The CDR3 covers 12 residues. CDR3 loop: CASTFTSGELFF. Written as DNA, the CDR3 is TGTGCCAGCACCTTTACCAGCGGGGAGCTGTTTTTT. The variable domain in full, completed from reference TRBV7-9 and TRBJ2-2, reads DTGVSQNPRHKITKRGQNVTFRCDPISEHNRLYWYRQTLGQGPEFLTYFQNEAQLEKSRLLSDRFSAERPKGSFSTLEIQRTEQGDSAMYLCASTFTSGELFFGEGSRLTVL.

There are a few counts of this clone. The genes are TRBV5-4 and TRBJ2-1; 8 bases agree with TRBD1. The CDR3 is made up of 15 amino acids. V was clipped by 4 bases and J by 7 bases; unmatched bases: 10. Germline V gene lookup returns CDR1 SGHNT and CDR2 YYREEE (reference sequence). This chain's CDR3 is CASSGPGGAGNEQFF. In DNA, the CDR3 is TGTGCCAGCAGCGGGCCAGGGGGCGCGGGGAATGAGCAGTTCTTC.

This chain links TRBV29-1 with TRBJ2-1; TRBD2 might be the D (5 bases). Germline CDR1 reads SQVTM; CDR2 reads ANQGSEA. The CDR3 sequence is 12 residues long. CDR3 residues: CIGMVSYNEQFF. CDR3 bases: TGCATCGGGATGGTATCCTACAATGAGCAGTTCTTC.

This clone has more than one count but fewer than ten. J is TRBJ2-7 and V is TRBV5-1; a possible D gene is TRBD1 (5 bases). In germline, CDR1 is SGHRS, CDR2 YFSETQ. Deletions cut 0 bases from V and 6 bases from J, with 19 bases between. The CDR3 contains 16 residues. This CDR3 is CASSLDTGTPLREQYF. In DNA form, the CDR3 reads TGCGCCAGCAGCTTGGATACAGGTACCCCATTGCGCGAGCAGTACTTC.

This clone has a single count. The chain carries TRBV28 and TRBJ1-1; the D is unclear. The germline V gene has CDR1 MDHEN and CDR2 SYDVKM. The V end was cut by 7 bases, the J end by 0 bases, with 18 bases between. This CDR3 region has 16 residues. CDR3 in DNA: TGTGCCAGCATCCCGAACCAGGACTTAATGAACACTGAAGCTTTCTTT. It encodes CASIPNQDLMNTEAFF.

The chain recombines TRBV28 with TRBJ2-7; TRBD2 aligns across 10 bases. This CDR3 region has 15 residues. The trim removed 6 bases at V and 6 bases at J, leaving 11 bases unmatched. The germline V gene has CDR1 MDHEN and CDR2 SYDVKM. CDR3 nucleotide sequence: TGTGCCAGCAGCCCCAGCGGGAGGGCGTTCGGCGAGCAGTACTTC. It codes for CASSPSGRAFGEQYF.

The V call is TRBV19, the J call TRBJ1-5; 7 nucleotides line up with TRBD1. Germline-derived CDR1 and CDR2 are LNHDA and SQIVND (reference sequence). The V segment lost 4 bases and the J segment 1 base; nucleotides outside the gene matches: 4. CDR3 length equals 15 residues. In DNA form, the CDR3 reads TGTGCCAGTAGTACCAGACAGGGCAGCAATCAGCCCCAGCATTTT. This codes for CASSTRQGSNQPQHF. The full variable domain, with the rest looked up from reference TRBV19 and TRBJ1-5, is DGGITQSPKYLFRKEGQNVTLSCEQNLNHDAMYWYRQDPGQGLRLIYYSQIVNDFQKGDIAEGYSVSREKKESFPLTVTSAQKNPTAFYLCASSTRQGSNQPQHFGDGTRLSIL.

The J gene is TRBJ2-1, the V gene TRBV28; 9 bases align to TRBD2. The CDR3 is 14 amino acids. Germline V lookup: CDR1 MDHEN, CDR2 SYDVKM. The J segment lost 15 bases and the V segment lost 6 bases, leaving 15 bases of the junction unmatched. The CDR3 DNA follows: TGTGCCAGCAGCCCAAGACTAGCGGTCAAGGGGGGGTTCTTC. Translated, it gives CASSPRLAVKGGFF.